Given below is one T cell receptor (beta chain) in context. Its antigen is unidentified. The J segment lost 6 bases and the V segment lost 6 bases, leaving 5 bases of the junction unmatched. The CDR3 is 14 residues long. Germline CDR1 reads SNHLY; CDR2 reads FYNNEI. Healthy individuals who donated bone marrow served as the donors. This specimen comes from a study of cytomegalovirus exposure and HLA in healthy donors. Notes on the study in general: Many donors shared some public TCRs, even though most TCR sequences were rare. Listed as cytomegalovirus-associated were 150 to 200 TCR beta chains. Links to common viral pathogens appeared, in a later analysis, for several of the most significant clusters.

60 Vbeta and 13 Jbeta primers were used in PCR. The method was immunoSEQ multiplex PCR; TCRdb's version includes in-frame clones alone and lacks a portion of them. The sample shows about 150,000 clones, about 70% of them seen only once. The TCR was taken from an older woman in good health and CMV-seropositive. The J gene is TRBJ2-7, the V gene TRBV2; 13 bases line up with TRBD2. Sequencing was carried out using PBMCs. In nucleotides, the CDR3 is TGTGCCAGCAGCGGACTAGCGGGAGTTCTCGAGCAGTACTTC. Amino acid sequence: CASSGLAGVLEQYF.